Shown below are 7 T cell receptor beta chains from a single sample sequenced in a study of T cell repertoires in cytomegalovirus infection. TCRdb independently ran MiXCR on the reads; one entry per CDR3 protein. The profile covers roughly 180,000 distinct CDR3 sequences, with about a fifth appearing a single time and roughly 25% taken by the ten largest. What these receptors recognize is not known. Specimen: CD8+ T cells from cultured PBMCs, collected from culture after CMV antigen stimulation. The origin of the receptors is a human donor in good health (CMV status not recorded). Some clones in this sample may be carry-over from other donors' samples.

The sample holds a few counts of this clonotype. The chain links TRBV11-2 to TRBJ1-3; D uncertain. Germline-derived CDR1 and CDR2 are SGHAT and FQNNGV. CDR3 size: 15 residues. V was shortened by 6 bases and J by 0 bases, with 12 bases between the two germline ends. CDR3 loop: CASSTGIYSGNTIYF. CDR3 nucleotide sequence: TGTGCCAGCAGTACTGGGATTTACTCTGGAAACACCATATATTTT.

The chain has TRBV29-1 and TRBJ2-7; D unresolved. Germline V gives CDR1 SQVTM, CDR2 ANQGSEA. V shed 4 bases and J shed 0 bases, with 13 bases lying between them. This CDR3 is 14 amino acids long. CDR3 sequence reads: CSVGSALLSYEQYF. Here the CDR3 DNA reads TGCAGCGTTGGTTCAGCCCTACTCTCCTACGAGCAGTACTTC.

The genes are TRBV27 and TRBJ2-7; D may be TRBD1 or TRBD2 (7 bases each). The ends were cut back, 5 bases at V and 2 bases at J, with 19 bases in the middle. Germline V gene data show CDR1 as MNHEY and CDR2 as SMNVEV (reference sequence). The CDR3 has 16 amino acids. The DNA of the CDR3 is TGTGCCAGCAGTCCCAGTGGGGGGGACAGAGCCTACGAGCAGTACTTC. Its translation: CASSPSGGDRAYEQYF.

This clonotype was picked up a small number of times. The rearrangement links TRBV4-1 to TRBJ1-5, with D possibly matching TRBD1 (5 bases). Trimming took 1 base from V and 3 from J, leaving 10 bases between them. CDR3 size: 15 residues. From germline, CDR1 is MGHRA and CDR2 YSYEKL. The CDR3 region has the DNA TGCGCCAGCAGCCAAGGCAGGGACGCCAATCAGCCCCAGCATTTT. This gives the protein CASSQGRDANQPQHF.

The J gene is TRBJ1-1, the V gene TRBV12-3 or TRBV12-4; 7 bases are shared with TRBD1. The CDR3 totals 18 residues. The junction had 14 bases not matched to a gene; V was cut back by 4 bases and J by 0 bases. DNA for the CDR3: TGTGCCAGCAGTTACCCCACACGGGACAGAACTCTGAACACTGAAGCTTTCTTT. Translated: CASSYPTRDRTLNTEAFF.

This sequence joins TRBV13 and TRBJ2-1; 9 nucleotides agree with TRBD1. The germline V gene has CDR1 PRHDT and CDR2 FYEKMQ (reference sequence). The V gene end was trimmed by 3 bases and the J gene end by 7 bases; junction bases not matched to a gene: 10. The CDR3 is 16 residues long. CDR3 DNA: TGTGCCAGCAGCTTCGAGATACAGGGGGCCCAGAATGAGCAGTTCTTC. Translated: CASSFEIQGAQNEQFF.

V usage is TRBV2 and J usage is TRBJ2-7, with D perhaps matching TRBD2 (12 bases). The CDR3 is 21 amino acids. The germline V gene encodes CDR1 SNHLY and CDR2 FYNNEI. V was shortened by 5 bases and J by 2 bases, with 34 bases between the two germline ends. The CDR3 nucleotides are TGTGCCAGCAGTAAAGGACAGGGGGCCCTCATCCGACTAGCGGGAGCCTACGAGCAGTACTTC. Translating gives CASSKGQGALIRLAGAYEQYF.